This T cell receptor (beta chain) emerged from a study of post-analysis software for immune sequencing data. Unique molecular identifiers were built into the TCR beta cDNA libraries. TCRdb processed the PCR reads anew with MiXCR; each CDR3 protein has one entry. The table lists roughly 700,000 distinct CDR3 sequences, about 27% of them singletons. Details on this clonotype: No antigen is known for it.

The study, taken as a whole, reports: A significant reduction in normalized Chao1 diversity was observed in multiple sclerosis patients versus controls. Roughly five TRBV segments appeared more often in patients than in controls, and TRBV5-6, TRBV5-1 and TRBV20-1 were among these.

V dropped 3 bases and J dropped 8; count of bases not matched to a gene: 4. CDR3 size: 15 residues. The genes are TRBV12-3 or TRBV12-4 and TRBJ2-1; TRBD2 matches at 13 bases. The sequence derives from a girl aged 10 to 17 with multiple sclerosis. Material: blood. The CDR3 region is CASSLGTSGIYEQFF. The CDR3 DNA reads TGTGCCAGCAGTTTGGGGACTAGCGGGATCTATGAGCAGTTCTTC.